The rows below give T cell receptor beta chains drawn from one sample of a study of CD8+CD57+ T cells in acquired aplastic anemia. TCRdb re-analysed the reads in MiXCR, keeping a single row per CDR3 protein. The sample contains 150,000 to 180,000 distinct CDR3 sequences, around half of which appear only once. The sequencing sample was made of sorted CD4+, CD8+, or CD8+CD57+ T cells (not recorded which) from PBMCs. Receptors originate from a human donor with aplastic anemia. CDR3s include the opening cysteine and the closing phenylalanine or tryptophan. The order of the fields is CDR3 length, D gene, J gene, clone size, V gene, CDR3 DNA, CDR3 protein. D genes are given only for firm matches. Clone size is shown for a subset of rows, as once, few, many or a class of expanded clone.

16 | TRBD2 | TRBJ2-3 | NA | TRBV4-2 | TGTGCCAGCAGCCCGACTAGCGGGGGAGGCACAGATACGCAGTATTTT | CASSPTSGGGTDTQYF
13 | NA | TRBJ1-2 | medium-sized | TRBV29-1 | TGCAGCGTTGATCCGGGGACGACGTATGGCTACACCTTC | CSVDPGTTYGYTF
15 | NA | TRBJ2-3 | NA | TRBV9 | TGTGCCAGCAGCGTAGCAAGGGGGAGGACGGATACGCAGTATTTT | CASSVARGRTDTQYF
18 | NA | TRBJ1-1 | NA | TRBV9 | TGTGCCAGCAGCGTAACCCAGGGCCCACGTTTCCCGAACACTGAAGCTTTCTTT | CASSVTQGPRFPNTEAFF
16 | TRBD2 | TRBJ2-3 | NA | TRBV4-1 | TGCGCCAGCAGCCAAGATTGGGGAGGGCAGAGAGATACGCAGTATTTT | CASSQDWGGQRDTQYF
16 | NA | TRBJ2-1 | many | TRBV11-2 | TGTGCCAGCAGCCGCCGGGGCTTACCTCCGGGCAATGAGCAGTTCTTC | CASSRRGLPPGNEQFF
15 | NA | TRBJ2-7 | NA | TRBV19 | TGTGCCAGTAGTATGTCAACGGCCTCTACCTACGAGCAGTACTTC | CASSMSTASTYEQYF
13 | NA | TRBJ2-7 | few | TRBV2 | TGTGCCAGCAGTGTCAGGGTGTCCTACGAGCAGTACTTC | CASSVRVSYEQYF
15 | NA | TRBJ2-7 | NA | TRBV2 | TGTGCCAGCAGCGAACTACAGCCTATTAGGGTCGAGCAGTACTTC | CASSELQPIRVEQYF
17 | NA | TRBJ2-7 | many | TRBV4-2 | TGTGCCAGCAGCCAAGGGCCGACTGGGACGGCCCCCTACGAGCAGTACTTC | CASSQGPTGTAPYEQYF
13 | NA | TRBJ1-1 | many | TRBV12-3/TRBV12-4 | TGTGCCAGCAGCACCAGTGGGAACACTGAAGCTTTCTTT | CASSTSGNTEAFF
16 | NA | TRBJ2-1 | NA | TRBV5-4 | TGTGCCAGCAGCTCTCCTGGGGACCCAATATACAATGAGCAGTTCTTC | CASSSPGDPIYNEQFF
15 | NA | TRBJ1-5 | NA | TRBV2 | TGTGCCAGCAGTGAAGCCTCCGGCCTTAATCAGCCCCAGCATTTT | CASSEASGLNQPQHF
17 | NA | TRBJ2-7 | NA | TRBV27 | TGTGCCAGCAGTTTAAGGGATCCCAGGGGTTCCTCCTACGAGCAGTACTTC | CASSLRDPRGSSYEQYF
14 | NA | TRBJ2-7 | NA | TRBV7-9 | TGTGCCAGCAGCAGCTCGGGGGAACGGAACGAGCAGTACTTC | CASSSSGERNEQYF
12 | NA | TRBJ1-2 | NA | TRBV20-1 | TGCAGTGCTAGTCCAGATAACTATGGCTACACCTTC | CSASPDNYGYTF
13 | TRBD1 | TRBJ1-5 | NA | TRBV10-3 | TGTGCCATCACCGGGACAGTAGATCAGCCCCAGCATTTT | CAITGTVDQPQHF
15 | TRBD2 | TRBJ2-2 | NA | TRBV10-3 | TGTGCCATCAGGGGACTAGCGGGTGACACCGGGGAGCTGTTTTTT | CAIRGLAGDTGELFF
12 | NA | TRBJ1-2 | NA | TRBV7-9 | TGTGCCAGCAGCTTAGAAAAGGGTGGCTACACCTTC | CASSLEKGGYTF
14 | NA | TRBJ2-7 | NA | TRBV10-3 | TGTGCCAGCACAGCGGGGCAGGGGGCGGCCGAGCAGTACTTC | CASTAGQGAAEQYF
15 | TRBD1 | TRBJ1-1 | NA | TRBV5-1 | TGCGCCAGCAGCTTCGTGACAGGGCGAAACACTGAAGCTTTCTTT | CASSFVTGRNTEAFF
15 | NA | TRBJ2-1 | once | TRBV5-1 | TGCGCCAGCAGGTCCGAGCGGACCCTATACAATGAGCAGTTCTTC | CASRSERTLYNEQFF
13 | NA | TRBJ2-2 | NA | TRBV29-1 | TGCAGCGGGGAAGGCCTGAACACCGGGGAGCTGTTTTTT | CSGEGLNTGELFF
15 | NA | TRBJ2-1 | few | TRBV14 | TGTGCCAGCAGCACAACATCGAGCTCCTACAATGAGCAGTTCTTC | CASSTTSSSYNEQFF
15 | NA | TRBJ1-1 | many | TRBV4-3 | TGCGCCAGCAGCCAAGCTTCCTACTTGAACACTGAAGCTTTCTTT | CASSQASYLNTEAFF
14 | NA | TRBJ2-2 | NA | TRBV29-1 | TGCAGCGTTGAAACCGGGACGAACACCGGGGAGCTGTTTTTT | CSVETGTNTGELFF
15 | TRBD1 | TRBJ1-4 | many | TRBV20-1 | TGCAGTGCTAGTCGCCCGGGACAGGAATCTGAAAAACTGTTTTTT | CSASRPGQESEKLFF
13 | NA | TRBJ1-2 | NA | TRBV27 | TGTGCCAGCAGTAAGGGGGTAGCCTATGGCTGCACCTTC | CASSKGVAYGCTF
15 | NA | TRBJ1-4 | NA | TRBV10-3 | TGTGCCATCAGTGGGCACGGGACAACTAATGAAAAACTGTTTTTT | CAISGHGTTNEKLFF
16 | TRBD2 | TRBJ2-3 | NA | TRBV6-1 | TGTGCCAGCAGTGGATTAGCGGGGGGACGGACAGATACGCAGTATTTT | CASSGLAGGRTDTQYF
14 | NA | TRBJ2-5 | NA | TRBV5-1 | TGCGCCAGCCGACCAATGTTGGGGTCAGAGACCCAGTACTTC | CASRPMLGSETQYF
13 | NA | TRBJ2-7 | NA | TRBV7-9 | TGTGCCAGCAGCTTAGCCAACTCCTACGAGCAGTACTTC | CASSLANSYEQYF
15 | TRBD1 | TRBJ2-7 | NA | TRBV7-9 | TGTGCCAGCAGCTACGGACAGGGGCTGACCTACGAGCAGTACTTC | CASSYGQGLTYEQYF
14 | NA | TRBJ2-5 | many | TRBV5-1 | TGCGCCAGCAGCTTCTTTGGGCCCCAAGAGACCCAGTACTTC | CASSFFGPQETQYF
12 | NA | TRBJ2-3 | NA | TRBV12-3/TRBV12-4 | TGTGCCAGCAGTACGTCCCCAAGTACGCAGTATTTT | CASSTSPSTQYF
14 | NA | TRBJ2-7 | few | TRBV7-7 | TGTGCTAGCAGCCCAAAGGGTCCGCCGGACGAGCAGTACTTC | CASSPKGPPDEQYF
14 | TRBD1 | TRBJ1-2 | many | TRBV9 | TGTGCCAGCAGCGCCACAGGGGCACTCTATGGCTACACCTTC | CASSATGALYGYTF
15 | NA | TRBJ1-2 | NA | TRBV10-3 | TGTGCCATCAGTGAGGTGGCAGACCCCCTGAGGGGCTACACCTTC | CAISEVADPLRGYTF
17 | NA | TRBJ2-1 | NA | TRBV2 | TGTGCCAGCAGTCCGGAGGGAACGGGGAGCTCCTACAATGAGCAGTTCTTC | CASSPEGTGSSYNEQFF
14 | NA | TRBJ2-7 | NA | TRBV25-1 | TGTGCCAGCAGTGAATCGGAAGGGCGCCACGAGCAGTACTTC | CASSESEGRHEQYF
15 | TRBD1 | TRBJ2-1 | NA | TRBV20-1 | TGCAGTGCTACCCGGGGGCAGGGGGCTTGCAATGAGCAGTCCTTC | CSATRGQGACNEQSF
15 | TRBD2 | TRBJ2-1 | many | TRBV2 | TGTGCCAGCTGGCCAGCGGGGGACCACTACAATGAGCAGTTCTTC | CASWPAGDHYNEQFF
15 | NA | TRBJ2-1 | many | TRBV15 | TGTGCCACCAGCAGAGACCAGGGGGGGAGGCGGGAGCAGTTCTTC | CATSRDQGGRREQFF
19 | NA | TRBJ1-5 | NA | TRBV4-1 | TGCGCCAGCAGCCAAAAACCCCTGGGGGTGGGGTCCGTCAATCAGCCCCAGCATTTT | CASSQKPLGVGSVNQPQHF
14 | NA | TRBJ2-1 | few | TRBV20-1 | TGCAGTGCTAGATCGGCGGGGACGTACAATGAGCAGTTCTTC | CSARSAGTYNEQFF
15 | NA | TRBJ2-5 | NA | TRBV7-3 | TGTGCCAGCAGCTTTCGCGGAGGGGGTTTGGAGACCCAGTACTTC | CASSFRGGGLETQYF
13 | TRBD1 | TRBJ1-2 | NA | TRBV29-1 | TGCAGCGTAGGGACAGGCCCTCTGAATGGCTACACCTTC | CSVGTGPLNGYTF
16 | TRBD1 | TRBJ2-5 | many | TRBV7-6 | TGTGCCAGCAGCTCGGGCTCAGGGGGCAGGTGGGAGACCCAGTACTTC | CASSSGSGGRWETQYF
13 | NA | TRBJ2-2 | NA | TRBV7-9 | TGTGCCAGCGGCCGAACGTGGGCCGGGGAGCTGTTTTTT | CASGRTWAGELFF
14 | NA | TRBJ2-7 | many | TRBV20-1 | TGCAGTGCTAGAGATCAGCCAGGGGCCTACGAGCAGTACTTC | CSARDQPGAYEQYF
17 | TRBD1 | TRBJ1-2 | many | TRBV29-1 | TGCAGCGTTGAAGGGGTGGGGCAGGGGGCAAATCGCTATGGCTACACCTTC | CSVEGVGQGANRYGYTF
15 | TRBD1 | TRBJ2-1 | NA | TRBV20-1 | TGCAGTGCTAGAGATGGGACAGGGGGCCGGAATGAGCAGTTCTTC | CSARDGTGGRNEQFF
14 | TRBD1 | TRBJ2-5 | NA | TRBV20-1 | TGCAGTGCTAGAGAGGGAACAGGGACAGCCCTGCAGTACTTC | CSAREGTGTALQYF
15 | TRBD1 | TRBJ2-3 | NA | TRBV12-3/TRBV12-4 | TGTGCCAGCAGTTTACGGACAGGGGGGGCAGATACGCAGTATTTT | CASSLRTGGADTQYF